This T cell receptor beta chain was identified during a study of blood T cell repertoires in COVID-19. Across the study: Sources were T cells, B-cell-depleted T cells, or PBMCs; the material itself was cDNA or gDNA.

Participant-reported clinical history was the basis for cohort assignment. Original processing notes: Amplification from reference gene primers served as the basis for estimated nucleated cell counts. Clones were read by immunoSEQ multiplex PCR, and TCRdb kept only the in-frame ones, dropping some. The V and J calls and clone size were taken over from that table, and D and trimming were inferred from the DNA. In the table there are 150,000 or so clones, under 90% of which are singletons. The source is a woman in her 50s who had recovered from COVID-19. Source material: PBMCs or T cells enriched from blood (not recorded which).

CDR3 sequence reads: CASRITGGGGEKLFF. As DNA, the CDR3 is TGTGCCAGCAGAATAACAGGGGGTGGAGGAGAAAAACTGTTTTTT. This sequence joins TRBV11-2 and TRBJ1-4, with TRBD1 identical over 8 bases. V shed 6 bases and J 8 bases; nucleotides not matched to a gene: 11. The CDR3 sequence is 15 residues long. From germline, CDR1 is SGHAT and CDR2 FQNNGV.